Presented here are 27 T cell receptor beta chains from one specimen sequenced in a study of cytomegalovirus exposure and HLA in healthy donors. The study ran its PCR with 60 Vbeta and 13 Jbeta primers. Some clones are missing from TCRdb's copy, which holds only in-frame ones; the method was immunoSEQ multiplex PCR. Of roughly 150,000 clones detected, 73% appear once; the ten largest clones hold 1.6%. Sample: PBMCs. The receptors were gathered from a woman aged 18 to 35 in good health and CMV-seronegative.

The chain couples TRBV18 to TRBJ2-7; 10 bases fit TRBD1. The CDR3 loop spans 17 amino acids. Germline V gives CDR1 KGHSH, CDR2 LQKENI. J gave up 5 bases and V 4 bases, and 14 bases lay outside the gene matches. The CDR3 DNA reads TGTGCCAGCTCACTACAAAGTCCGGGACAGGGGTCTAACGAGCAGTACTTC. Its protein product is CASSLQSPGQGSNEQYF.

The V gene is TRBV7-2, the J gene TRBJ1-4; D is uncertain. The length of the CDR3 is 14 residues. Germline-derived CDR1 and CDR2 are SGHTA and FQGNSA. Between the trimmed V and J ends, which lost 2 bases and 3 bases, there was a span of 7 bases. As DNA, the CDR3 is TGTGCCAGCAGCTTACGCAGTGCTAATGAAAAACTGTTTTTT. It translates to CASSLRSANEKLFF.

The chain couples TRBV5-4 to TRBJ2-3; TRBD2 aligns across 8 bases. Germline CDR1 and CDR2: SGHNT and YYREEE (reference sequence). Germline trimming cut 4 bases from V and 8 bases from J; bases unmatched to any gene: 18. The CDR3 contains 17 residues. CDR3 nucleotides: TGTGCCAGCAGCCTAGGACTAGCCCGGGGGAGGCGTAGTACGCAGTATTTT. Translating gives CASSLGLARGRRSTQYF.

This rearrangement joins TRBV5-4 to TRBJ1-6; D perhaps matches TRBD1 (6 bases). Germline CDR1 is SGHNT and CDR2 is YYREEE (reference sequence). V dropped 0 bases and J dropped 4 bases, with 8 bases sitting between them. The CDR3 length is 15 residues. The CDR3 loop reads CASSLAGQYNSPLHF. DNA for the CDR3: TGTGCCAGCAGCTTGGCCGGACAGTATAATTCACCCCTCCACTTT. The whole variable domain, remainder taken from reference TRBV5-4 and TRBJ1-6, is ETGVTQSPTHLIKTRGQQVTLRCSSQSGHNTVSWYQQALGQGPQFIFQYYREEENGRGNFPPRFSGLQFPNYSSELNVNALELDDSALYLCASSLAGQYNSPLHFGNGTRLTVT.

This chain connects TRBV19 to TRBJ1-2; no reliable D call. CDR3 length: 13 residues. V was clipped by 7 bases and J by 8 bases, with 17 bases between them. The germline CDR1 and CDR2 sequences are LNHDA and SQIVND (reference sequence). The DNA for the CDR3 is TGTGCCAGTAACCTTGGAGGAGAAGGCGGCTACACCTTC. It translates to CASNLGGEGGYTF.

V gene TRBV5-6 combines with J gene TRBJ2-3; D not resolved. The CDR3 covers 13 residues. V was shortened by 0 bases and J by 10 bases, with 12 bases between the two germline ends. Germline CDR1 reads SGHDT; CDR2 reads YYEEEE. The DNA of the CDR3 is TGTGCCAGCAGCTTGGGAAACGGTGACTCGCAGTATTTT. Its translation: CASSLGNGDSQYF.

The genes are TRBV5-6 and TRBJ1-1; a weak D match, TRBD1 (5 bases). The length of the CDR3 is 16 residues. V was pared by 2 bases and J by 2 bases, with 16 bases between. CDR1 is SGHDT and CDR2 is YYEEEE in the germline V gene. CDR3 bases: TGTGCCAGCAGCTTAATTCCACGGACAAGAAACACTGAAGCTTTCTTT. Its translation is CASSLIPRTRNTEAFF.

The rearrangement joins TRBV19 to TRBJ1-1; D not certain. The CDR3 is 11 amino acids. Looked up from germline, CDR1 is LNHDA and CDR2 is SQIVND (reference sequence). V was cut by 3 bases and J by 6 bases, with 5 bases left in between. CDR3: CASSIRAEAFF. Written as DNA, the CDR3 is TGTGCCAGTAGTATTCGTGCTGAAGCTTTCTTT.

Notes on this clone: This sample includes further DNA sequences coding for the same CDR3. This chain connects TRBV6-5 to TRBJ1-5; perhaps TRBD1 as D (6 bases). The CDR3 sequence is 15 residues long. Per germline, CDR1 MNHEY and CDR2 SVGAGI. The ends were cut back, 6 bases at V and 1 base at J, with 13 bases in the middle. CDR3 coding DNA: TGTGCCAGCAGCGCCGGGACAACCAGCAATCAGCCCCAGCATTTT. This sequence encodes CASSAGTTSNQPQHF.

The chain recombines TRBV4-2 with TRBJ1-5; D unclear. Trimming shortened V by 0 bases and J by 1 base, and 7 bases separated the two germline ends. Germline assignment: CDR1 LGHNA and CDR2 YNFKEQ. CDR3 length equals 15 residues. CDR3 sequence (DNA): TGTGCCAGCAGCCAAGAAAGTGAGAGCAATCAGCCCCAGCATTTT. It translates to CASSQESESNQPQHF.

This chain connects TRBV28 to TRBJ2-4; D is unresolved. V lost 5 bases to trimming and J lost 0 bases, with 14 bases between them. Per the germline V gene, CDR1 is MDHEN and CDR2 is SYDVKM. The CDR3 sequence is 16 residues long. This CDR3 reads CASSPAHLLAKNIQYF. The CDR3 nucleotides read TGTGCCAGCAGTCCAGCGCACCTCTTAGCCAAAAACATTCAGTACTTC.

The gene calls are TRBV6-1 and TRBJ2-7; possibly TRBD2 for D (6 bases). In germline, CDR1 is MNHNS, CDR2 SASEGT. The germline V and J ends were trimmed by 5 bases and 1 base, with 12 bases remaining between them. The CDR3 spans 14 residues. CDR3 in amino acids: CASSKPGLSYEQYV. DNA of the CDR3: TGTGCCAGCAGTAAGCCGGGACTTTCCTACGAGCAGTACGTC.

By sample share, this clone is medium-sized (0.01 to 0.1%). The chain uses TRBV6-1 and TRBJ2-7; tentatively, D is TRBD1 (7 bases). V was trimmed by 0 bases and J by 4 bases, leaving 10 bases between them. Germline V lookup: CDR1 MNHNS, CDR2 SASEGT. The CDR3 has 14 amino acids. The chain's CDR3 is CASSEAQGRYEQYV. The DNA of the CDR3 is TGTGCCAGCAGTGAAGCACAGGGGAGGTACGAGCAGTACGTC.

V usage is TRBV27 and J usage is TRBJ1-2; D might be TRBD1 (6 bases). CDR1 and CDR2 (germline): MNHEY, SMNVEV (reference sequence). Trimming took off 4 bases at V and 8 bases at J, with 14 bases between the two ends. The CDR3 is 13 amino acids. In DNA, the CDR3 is TGTGCCAGCAGTTCCCCGACAGGCAGAGGCTACACCTTC. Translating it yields CASSSPTGRGYTF.

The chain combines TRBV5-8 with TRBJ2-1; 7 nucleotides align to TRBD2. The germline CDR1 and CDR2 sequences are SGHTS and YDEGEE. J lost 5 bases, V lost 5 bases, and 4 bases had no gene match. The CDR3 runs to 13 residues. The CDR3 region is CASRGRGNNEQFF. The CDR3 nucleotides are TGTGCCAGCAGGGGGCGGGGGAACAATGAGCAGTTCTTC.

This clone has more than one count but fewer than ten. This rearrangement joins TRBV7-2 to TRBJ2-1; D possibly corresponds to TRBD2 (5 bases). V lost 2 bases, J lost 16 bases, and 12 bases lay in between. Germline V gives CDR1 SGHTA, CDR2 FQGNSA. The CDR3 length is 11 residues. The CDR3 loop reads CASSLPGWVFF. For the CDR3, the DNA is TGTGCCAGCAGCTTACCGGGGTGGGTTTTCTTC.

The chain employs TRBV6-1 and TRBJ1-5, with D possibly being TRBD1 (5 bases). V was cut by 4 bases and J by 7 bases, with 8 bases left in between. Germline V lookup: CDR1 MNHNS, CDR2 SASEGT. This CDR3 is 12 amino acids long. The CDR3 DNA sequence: TGTGCCAGCAGTGCAGGGTGGCAGCCCCAGCATTTT. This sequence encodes CASSAGWQPQHF.

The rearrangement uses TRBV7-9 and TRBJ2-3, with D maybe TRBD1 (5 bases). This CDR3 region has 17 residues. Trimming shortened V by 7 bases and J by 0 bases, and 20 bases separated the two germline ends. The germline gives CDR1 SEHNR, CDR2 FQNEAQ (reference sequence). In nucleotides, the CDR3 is TGTGCCAGCACTGGGAACGCGGCGGACACTAGCACAGATACGCAGTATTTT. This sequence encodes CASTGNAADTSTDTQYF.

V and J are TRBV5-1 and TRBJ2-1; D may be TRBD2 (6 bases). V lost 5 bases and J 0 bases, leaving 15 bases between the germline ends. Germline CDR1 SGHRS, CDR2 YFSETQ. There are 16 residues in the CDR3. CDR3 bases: TGCGCCAGCAGGAGCGCACTAGCAACCTCCTACAATGAGCAGTTCTTC. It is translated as CASRSALATSYNEQFF.

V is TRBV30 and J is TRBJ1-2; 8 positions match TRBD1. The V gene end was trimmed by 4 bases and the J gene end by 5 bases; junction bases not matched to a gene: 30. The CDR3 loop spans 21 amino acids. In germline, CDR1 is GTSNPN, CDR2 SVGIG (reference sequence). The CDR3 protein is CAWTPGQACRSPPDYVYGYTF. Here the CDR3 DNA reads TGTGCCTGGACCCCGGGACAGGCATGTCGGAGTCCCCCCGACTACGTATATGGCTACACCTTC.

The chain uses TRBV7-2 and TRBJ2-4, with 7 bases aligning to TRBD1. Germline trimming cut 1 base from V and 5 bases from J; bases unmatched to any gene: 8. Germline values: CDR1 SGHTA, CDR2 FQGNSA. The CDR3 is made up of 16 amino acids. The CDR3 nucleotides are TGTGCCAGCAGCTTAGAGCTAAGACAGGGCGAAAACATTCAGTACTTC. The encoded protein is CASSLELRQGENIQYF.

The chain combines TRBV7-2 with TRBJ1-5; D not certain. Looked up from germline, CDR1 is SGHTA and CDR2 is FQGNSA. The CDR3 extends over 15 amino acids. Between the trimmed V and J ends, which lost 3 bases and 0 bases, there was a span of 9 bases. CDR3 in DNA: TGTGCCAGCAGCTTGGGCAGAGATAGCAATCAGCCCCAGCATTTT. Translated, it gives CASSLGRDSNQPQHF.

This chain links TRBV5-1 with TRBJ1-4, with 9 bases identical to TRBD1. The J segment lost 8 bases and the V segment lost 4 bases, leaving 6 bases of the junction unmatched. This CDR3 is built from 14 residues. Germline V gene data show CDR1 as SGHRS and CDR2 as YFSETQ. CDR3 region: CASSRDRAREKLFF. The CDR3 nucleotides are TGCGCCAGCAGCAGGGACAGGGCACGGGAAAAACTGTTTTTT.

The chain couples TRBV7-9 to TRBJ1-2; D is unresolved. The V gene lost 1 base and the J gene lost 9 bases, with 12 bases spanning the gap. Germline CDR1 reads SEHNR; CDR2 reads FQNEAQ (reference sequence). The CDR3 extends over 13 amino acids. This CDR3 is CASSLELGGSYTF. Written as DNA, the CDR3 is TGTGCCAGCAGCTTAGAGCTAGGTGGTAGCTACACCTTC.

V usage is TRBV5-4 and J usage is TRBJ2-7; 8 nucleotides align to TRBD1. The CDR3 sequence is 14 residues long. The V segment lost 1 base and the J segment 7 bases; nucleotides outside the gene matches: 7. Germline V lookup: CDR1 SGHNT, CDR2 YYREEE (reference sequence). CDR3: CASSLTGGSPEQYV. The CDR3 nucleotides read TGTGCCAGCAGCTTGACAGGGGGTTCGCCGGAGCAGTACGTC.

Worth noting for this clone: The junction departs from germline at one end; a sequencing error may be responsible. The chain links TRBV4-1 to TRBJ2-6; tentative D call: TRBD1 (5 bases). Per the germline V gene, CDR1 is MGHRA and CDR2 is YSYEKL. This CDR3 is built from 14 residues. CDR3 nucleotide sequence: TGCGCCAGCAGCCAAGGATCTGGGGCCAACGGCCTGACTTTC. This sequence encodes CASSQGSGANGLTF.

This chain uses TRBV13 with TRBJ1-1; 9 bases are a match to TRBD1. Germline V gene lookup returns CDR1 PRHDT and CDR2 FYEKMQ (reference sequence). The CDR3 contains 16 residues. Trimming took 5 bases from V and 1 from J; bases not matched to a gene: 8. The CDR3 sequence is CASSLDRGTSNTEAFF. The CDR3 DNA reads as TGTGCCAGCAGCCTGGACAGGGGCACTTCGAACACTGAAGCTTTCTTT.